Listed below are T cell receptor beta chains from one sample, sequenced in a study of T cells in Graves' hyperthyroidism and ophthalmopathy. TCRdb analysed the multiplex PCR reads with MiXCR anew, one entry per CDR3 protein. Found here are about 690,000 distinct CDR3 sequences, around 15% of them singletons; the top ten hold 15%. Material: blood. The receptors derive from a man aged 50-59 years with Graves' hyperthyroidism. Both conserved end residues are part of each CDR3. The D gene is left open where the match is weak. Size values are once, few and many counts, or a class for expanded clones, and some rows have none.

many	TRBD2	TRBJ2-7	TRBV5-1	CASSPGLAGEVQYF	TGCGCCAGCAGCCCTGGACTAGCGGGAGAGGTGCAGTACTTC
few	TRBD2	TRBJ2-1	TRBV29-1	CSVWTSPYNEQFF	TGCAGCGTATGGACTAGCCCGTACAATGAGCAGTTCTTC
-	-	TRBJ2-7	TRBV7-9	CASNAREPYEQYF	TGTGCCAGCAACGCGAGGGAGCCCTACGAGCAGTACTTC
many	-	TRBJ1-1	TRBV7-2	CASSLATGLNTEAFF	TGTGCCAGCAGCTTAGCGACAGGCCTGAACACTGAAGCTTTCTTT
-	-	TRBJ1-4	TRBV2	CASRNHRVSATNEKLFF	TGTGCCAGCAGAAACCACAGGGTCTCCGCAACTAATGAAAAACTGTTTTTT
many	-	TRBJ2-7	TRBV12-3/TRBV12-4	CASTWDGVPYEQYF	TGTGCCAGCACCTGGGACGGAGTCCCCTACGAGCAGTACTTC
many	-	TRBJ2-1	TRBV28	CASARLKTSYNEQFF	TGTGCCAGCGCAAGACTGAAAACCTCCTACAATGAGCAGTTCTTC
-	-	TRBJ1-5	TRBV20-1	CSARDAGQYSNQPQHF	TGCAGTGCTAGAGATGCGGGGCAGTATAGCAATCAGCCCCAGCATTTT
few	-	TRBJ1-1	TRBV7-3	CASSLQDNMNTEAFF	TGTGCCAGCAGCCTACAGGATAACATGAACACTGAAGCTTTCTTT
-	TRBD1	TRBJ2-2	TRBV30	CAWRDRVAGELFF	TGTGCCTGGAGAGACAGGGTCGCCGGGGAGCTGTTTTTT
many	-	TRBJ1-1	TRBV7-9	CASGGRGVGYTEAFF	TGTGCCAGCGGCGGACGTGGGGTAGGGTACACTGAAGCTTTCTTT
many	-	TRBJ2-5	TRBV25-1	CASSEGPQETQYF	TGTGCCAGCAGTGAGGGACCCCAAGAGACCCAGTACTTC
many	-	TRBJ2-7	TRBV28	CASTRAHEQYF	TGTGCCAGCACCAGGGCCCACGAGCAGTACTTC
-	-	TRBJ1-2	TRBV9	CASSGGTDTTF	TGTGCCAGCAGCGGGGGGACGGACACCACCTTC
many	-	TRBJ2-5	TRBV11-1	CASSLVSLSSGLMETQYF	TGTGCCAGCAGCTTAGTGAGTCTAAGTAGCGGCCTTATGGAGACCCAGTACTTC
many	TRBD2	TRBJ2-1	TRBV2	CASNPAGGLQFF	TGTGCCAGCAACCCAGCGGGAGGGCTTCAGTTCTTC
few	TRBD1	TRBJ2-2	TRBV19	CASRDRGPNTGELFF	TGTGCCAGTAGGGACAGGGGTCCAAACACCGGGGAGCTGTTTTTT
-	-	TRBJ1-1	TRBV6-5	CASSYGVRTEAFF	TGTGCCAGCAGTTACGGGGTTCGGACTGAAGCTTTCTTT
many	-	TRBJ2-7	TRBV28	CASRNRAVNFEQYF	TGTGCCAGCAGGAACAGGGCTGTCAACTTCGAGCAGTACTTC
few	-	TRBJ2-1	TRBV30	CAWREWALIF	TGTGCCTGGCGAGAGTGGGCGTTAATCTTC
-	-	TRBJ1-1	TRBV28	CAHRGFNTEAFF	TGTGCCCACCGGGGATTTAACACTGAAGCTTTCTTT
many	-	TRBJ1-2	TRBV6-6	CASSYFPRGGYTF	TGTGCCAGCAGTTACTTTCCTCGGGGTGGCTACACCTTC
-	TRBD2	TRBJ2-1	TRBV3-1	CASSQGDSGVNNEQFF	TGTGCCAGCAGCCAAGGAGATAGCGGGGTTAACAATGAGCAGTTCTTC
many	-	TRBJ2-1	TRBV29-1	CSVEDVVQSSYNEQFF	TGCAGCGTTGAAGATGTGGTCCAAAGCTCCTACAATGAGCAGTTCTTC
many	TRBD1	TRBJ1-1	TRBV28	CASRQNRGRTEAFF	TGTGCCAGCAGACAAAACAGGGGACGGACTGAAGCTTTCTTT
many	-	TRBJ1-1	TRBV3-1	CASSPLRETEAFF	TGTGCCAGCAGCCCACTGAGGGAGACTGAAGCTTTCTTT
many	-	TRBJ1-1	TRBV27	CASSQQGGITEAFF	TGTGCCAGCAGTCAACAGGGAGGTATCACTGAAGCTTTCTTT